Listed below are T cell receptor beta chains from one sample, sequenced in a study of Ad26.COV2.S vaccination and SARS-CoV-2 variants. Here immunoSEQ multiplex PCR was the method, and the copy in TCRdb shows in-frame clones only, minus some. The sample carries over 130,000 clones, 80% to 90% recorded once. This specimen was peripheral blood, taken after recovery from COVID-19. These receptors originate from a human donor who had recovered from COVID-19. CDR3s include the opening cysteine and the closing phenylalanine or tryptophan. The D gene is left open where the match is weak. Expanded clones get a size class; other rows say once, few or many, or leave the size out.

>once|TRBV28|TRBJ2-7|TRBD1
CASRPGQFRYEQYF
TGTGCCAGCCGACCGGGACAGTTTCGCTACGAGCAGTACTTC
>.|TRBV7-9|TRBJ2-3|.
CASSPHGSAMGDTQYF
TGTGCCAGCAGCCCCCACGGTAGTGCTATGGGAGATACGCAGTATTTT
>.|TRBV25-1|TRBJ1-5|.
CASSEGGESPGEPQHF
TGTGCCAGCAGTGAGGGGGGTGAAAGCCCCGGGGAGCCCCAGCATTTT
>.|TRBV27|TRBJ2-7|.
CASSIRAVSYEQYF
TGTGCCAGCAGTATCCGAGCGGTTTCTTACGAGCAGTACTTC
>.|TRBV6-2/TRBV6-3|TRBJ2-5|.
CASSRGGGETQYF
TGTGCCAGCAGCCGAGGCGGTGGGGAGACCCAGTACTTC
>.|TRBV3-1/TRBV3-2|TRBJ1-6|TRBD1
CASSRLSRTGSPLHF
TGTGCCAGCAGCCGATTAAGCAGGACAGGTTCACCCCTCCACTTT
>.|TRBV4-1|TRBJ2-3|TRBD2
CASSQEAGLAGGLDTQYF
TGCGCCAGCAGCCAAGAAGCGGGGCTAGCGGGGGGGCTGGATACGCAGTATTTT
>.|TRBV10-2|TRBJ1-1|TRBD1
CASSGQGNTEAFF
TGCGCCAGCTCGGGACAGGGGAACACTGAAGCTTTCTTT
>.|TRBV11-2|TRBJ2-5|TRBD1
CASSFGQVVRETQYF
TGTGCCAGCAGCTTCGGACAGGTCGTTCGAGAGACCCAGTACTTC
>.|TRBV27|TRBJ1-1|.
CASSQIYSLNTEAFF
TGTGCCAGCAGTCAGATATACAGCTTGAACACTGAAGCTTTCTTT
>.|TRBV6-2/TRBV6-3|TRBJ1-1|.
CASSYSSPAEAFF
TGTGCCAGCAGTTACTCGTCACCTGCTGAAGCTTTCTTT
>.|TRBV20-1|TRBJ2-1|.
CSASIRGQSTLNEQFF
TGCAGTGCTAGTATACGTGGGCAGAGTACCCTCAATGAGCAGTTCTTC
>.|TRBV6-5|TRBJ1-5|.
CASSDQPQHF
TGTGCCAGCTCTGATCAGCCCCAGCATTTT
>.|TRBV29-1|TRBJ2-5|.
CSVETRSARGETQYF
TGCAGCGTTGAAACTAGGTCAGCCAGGGGAGAGACCCAGTACTTC
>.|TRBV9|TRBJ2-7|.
CASSVGPGSYEQYF
TGTGCCAGCAGCGTAGGTCCAGGGAGCTACGAGCAGTACTTC
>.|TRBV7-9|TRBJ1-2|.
CASSFAGEGYGYTF
TGTGCCAGCAGCTTCGCGGGGGAGGGCTATGGCTACACCTTC
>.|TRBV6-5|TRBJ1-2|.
CASTLAGHDGYTF
TGTGCCAGCACCCTGGCAGGGCATGATGGCTACACCTTC
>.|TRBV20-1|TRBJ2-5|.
CSAHRGGVQYF
TGCAGTGCTCACAGGGGAGGGGTCCAGTACTTC
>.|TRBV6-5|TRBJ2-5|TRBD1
CASSPGTGGQTQYF
TGTGCCAGCAGTCCCGGGACAGGGGGCCAGACCCAGTACTTC
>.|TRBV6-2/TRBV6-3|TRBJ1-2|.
CASSYDRTSNYGYTF
TGTGCCAGCAGTTACGACAGGACTTCTAACTATGGCTACACCTTC
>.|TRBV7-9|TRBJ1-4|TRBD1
CASSLGPLLDRGWKEKLFF
TGTGCCAGCAGCTTAGGGCCCCTACTTGACAGGGGGTGGAAAGAAAAACTGTTTTTT
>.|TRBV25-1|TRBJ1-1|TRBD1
CASSERTGGNSEAFF
TGTGCCAGCAGTGAAAGGACAGGAGGGAATTCTGAAGCTTTCTTT
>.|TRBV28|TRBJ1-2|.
CASSSPDYGYTF
TGTGCCAGCAGTTCCCCGGATTATGGCTACACCTTC
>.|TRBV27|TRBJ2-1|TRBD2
CASSFGGAIHSYNEQFF
TGTGCCAGCAGTTTCGGGGGGGCCATACACTCCTACAATGAGCAGTTCTTC
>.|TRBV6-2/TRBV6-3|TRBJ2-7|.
CASSSRPTEGATEQYF
TGTGCCAGCAGCTCCCGACCGACCGAAGGGGCTACGGAGCAGTACTTC
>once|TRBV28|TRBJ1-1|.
CASRIRGGGGAEAFF
TGTGCCAGCCGCATCAGGGGAGGGGGAGGCGCTGAAGCTTTCTTT
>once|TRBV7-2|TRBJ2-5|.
CASSVQVPTQYF
TGTGCCAGCAGCGTACAGGTCCCGACCCAGTACTTC
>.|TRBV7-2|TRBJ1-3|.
CASSLVGPFGNTIYF
TGTGCCAGCAGCTTAGTGGGCCCGTTTGGGAACACCATATATTTT
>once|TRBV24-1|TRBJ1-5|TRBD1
CATSDRQGGNQPQHF
TGTGCCACCAGTGATCGACAGGGGGGAAATCAGCCCCAGCATTTT
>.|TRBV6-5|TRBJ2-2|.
CASRRNTGELFF
TGTGCCAGCAGACGGAACACCGGGGAGCTGTTTTTT
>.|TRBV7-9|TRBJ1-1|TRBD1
CASSFGTGKAEAFF
TGTGCCAGCAGCTTTGGGACAGGGAAAGCTGAAGCTTTCTTT
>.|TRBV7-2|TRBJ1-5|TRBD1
CASSLVGTGGQPQHF
TGTGCCAGCAGCTTAGTTGGCACAGGGGGACAGCCCCAGCATTTT
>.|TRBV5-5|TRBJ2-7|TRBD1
CASSFGTGTYEQYF
TGTGCCAGCAGCTTTGGGACAGGGACGTACGAGCAGTACTTC
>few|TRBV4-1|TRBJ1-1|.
CASSQTVLGNTEAFF
TGCGCCAGCAGCCAAACGGTCTTAGGGAACACTGAAGCTTTCTTT
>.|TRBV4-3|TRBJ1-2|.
CASSQESNDGYTF
TGCGCCAGCAGCCAAGAGTCCAACGATGGCTACACCTTC
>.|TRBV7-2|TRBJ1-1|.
CASSPNIRVGWNTEAFF
TGTGCCAGCAGCCCGAATATCAGGGTGGGGTGGAACACTGAAGCTTTCTTT
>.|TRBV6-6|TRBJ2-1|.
CASRRIGRFGEQFF
TGTGCCAGCAGGCGGATTGGACGGTTCGGTGAGCAGTTCTTC
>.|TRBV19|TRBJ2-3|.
CASSIQGSSTDTQYF
TGTGCCAGTAGTATACAGGGTTCTAGCACAGATACGCAGTATTTT
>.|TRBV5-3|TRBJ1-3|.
CARSSDTSGNTIYF
TGTGCCAGAAGCTCCGACACCTCTGGAAACACCATATATTTT
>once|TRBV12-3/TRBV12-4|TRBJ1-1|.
CASSPDWEGSFF
TGTGCCAGCAGCCCAGACTGGGAAGGGAGTTTCTTT
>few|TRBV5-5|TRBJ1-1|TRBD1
CASSLAGQGLEAFF
TGTGCCAGCAGCTTGGCCGGACAGGGGCTTGAAGCTTTCTTT